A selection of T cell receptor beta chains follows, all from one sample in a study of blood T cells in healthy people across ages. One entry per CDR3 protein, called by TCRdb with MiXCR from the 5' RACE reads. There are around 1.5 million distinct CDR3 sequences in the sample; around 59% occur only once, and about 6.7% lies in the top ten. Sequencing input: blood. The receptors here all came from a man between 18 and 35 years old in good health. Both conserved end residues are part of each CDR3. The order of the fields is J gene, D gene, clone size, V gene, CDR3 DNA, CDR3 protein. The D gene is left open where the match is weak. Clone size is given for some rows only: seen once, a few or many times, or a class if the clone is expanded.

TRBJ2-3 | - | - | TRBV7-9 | TGTGCCAGCAGCCCTGATACCGGGACAAATGGAGATACGCAGTATTTT | CASSPDTGTNGDTQYF
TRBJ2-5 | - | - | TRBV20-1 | TGCAGTGCTGTGGGACGGAATCAAGAGACCCAGTACTTC | CSAVGRNQETQYF
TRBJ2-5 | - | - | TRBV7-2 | TGTGCCAGCAGCTTAAGTGGAAGGGGCTCTGGGGGGGAGACCCAGTACTTC | CASSLSGRGSGGETQYF
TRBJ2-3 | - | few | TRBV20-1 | TGCAGTGCTAGTTCTTGGGCTAGCCGCACAGATACGCAGTATTTT | CSASSWASRTDTQYF
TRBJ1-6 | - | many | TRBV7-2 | TGTGCCAGCAGTTTTCAGGCTGGTGGCTATAATTCACCCCTCCACTTT | CASSFQAGGYNSPLHF
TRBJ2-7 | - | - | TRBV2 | TGTGTCAGCAGTAGCGCCTACGAGCAGTACTTC | CVSSSAYEQYF
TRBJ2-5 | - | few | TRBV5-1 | TGCGCCACTACCCTTGGGAGGACCACCCCCCAAGAGACCCAGTACTTC | CATTLGRTTPQETQYF
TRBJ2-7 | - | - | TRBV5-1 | TGCGCCAGCAGCTTGGCTACGCAGGGCTTCTCCTACGAGCAGTACTTC | CASSLATQGFSYEQYF
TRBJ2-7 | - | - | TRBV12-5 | TGTGCTAGTCGACAGGCTCATCTCTACGAGCAGTACTTC | CASRQAHLYEQYF
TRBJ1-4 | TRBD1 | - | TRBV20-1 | TGCAGTGCTGGGACAGATATTAATGAAAAACTGTTTTTT | CSAGTDINEKLFF
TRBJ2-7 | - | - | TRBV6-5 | TGTGCCAGCAGTTACAATCGGGACCGATACGAGCAGTACTTC | CASSYNRDRYEQYF
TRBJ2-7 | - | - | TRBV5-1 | TGCGCCAGCAGCTTGATGGGACCTACCTACGAGCAGTACTTC | CASSLMGPTYEQYF
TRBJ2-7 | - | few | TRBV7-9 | TGTGCCAGCAGCTTAGCAAGACAGACCCCCTACGAGCAGTACTTC | CASSLARQTPYEQYF
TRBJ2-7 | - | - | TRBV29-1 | TGCAGCGTTGAAAGCGGGTACTACGAGCAGTACTTC | CSVESGYYEQYF
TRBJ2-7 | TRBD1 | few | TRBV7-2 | TGTGCCAGCAGTCAGGGGGCACAGGAACACGAGCAGTACTTC | CASSQGAQEHEQYF
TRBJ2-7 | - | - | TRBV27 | TGTGCCAGCAGTTCGGACTCGAAAGAGTACTTC | CASSSDSKEYF
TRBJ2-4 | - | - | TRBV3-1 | TGTGCCAGCAGCCAAGAACCCTCGTCATTGCGGGTAGCCAAAAACATTCAGTACTTC | CASSQEPSSLRVAKNIQYF
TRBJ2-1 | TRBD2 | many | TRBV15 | TGTGCCACCTCGAAGGAGGGAGCGGGGGAACCCAATGAGCAGTTCTTC | CATSKEGAGEPNEQFF
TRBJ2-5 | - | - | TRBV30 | TGTGCCTGGAGCACATTTGGGCTTGAGGAGCAGTACTTC | CAWSTFGLEEQYF
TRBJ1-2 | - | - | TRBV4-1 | TGCGCCAGCAGCCAAGTTGGGACCCCGTCGCCTAACTATGGCTACACCTTC | CASSQVGTPSPNYGYTF
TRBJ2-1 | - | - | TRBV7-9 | TGTGCCAGCAGCTCACAACGACCCTACAATGAGCAGTTCTTC | CASSSQRPYNEQFF
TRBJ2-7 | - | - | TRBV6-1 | TGTGCCAGCAGTGCTAGGACGGGCCCCTTCACTGCTTACGAGCAGTACTTC | CASSARTGPFTAYEQYF